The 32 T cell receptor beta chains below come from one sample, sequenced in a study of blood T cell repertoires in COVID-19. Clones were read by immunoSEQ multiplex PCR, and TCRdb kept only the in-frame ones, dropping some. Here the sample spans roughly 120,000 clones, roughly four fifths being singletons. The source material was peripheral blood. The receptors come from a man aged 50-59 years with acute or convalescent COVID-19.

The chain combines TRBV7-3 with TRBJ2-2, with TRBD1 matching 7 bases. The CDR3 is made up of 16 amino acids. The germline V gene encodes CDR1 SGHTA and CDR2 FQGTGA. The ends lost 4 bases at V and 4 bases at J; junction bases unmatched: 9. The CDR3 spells CASSSLPGQITGELFF. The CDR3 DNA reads TGTGCCAGCAGCTCCCTCCCGGGACAGATCACCGGGGAGCTGTTTTTT.

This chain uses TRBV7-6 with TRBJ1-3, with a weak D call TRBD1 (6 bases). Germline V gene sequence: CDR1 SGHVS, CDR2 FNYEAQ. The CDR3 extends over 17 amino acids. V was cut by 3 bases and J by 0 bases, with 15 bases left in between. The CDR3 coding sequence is TGTGCCAGCAGCTTCGAGGACAGCTCTTTCTCTGGAAACACCATATATTTT. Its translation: CASSFEDSSFSGNTIYF.

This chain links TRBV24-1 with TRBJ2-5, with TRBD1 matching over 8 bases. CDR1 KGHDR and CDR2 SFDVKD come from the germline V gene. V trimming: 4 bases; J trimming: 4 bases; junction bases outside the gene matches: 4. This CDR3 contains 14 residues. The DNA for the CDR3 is TGTGCCACCAGTGACCGGACAGGGTCAGAGACCCAGTACTTC. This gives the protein CATSDRTGSETQYF.

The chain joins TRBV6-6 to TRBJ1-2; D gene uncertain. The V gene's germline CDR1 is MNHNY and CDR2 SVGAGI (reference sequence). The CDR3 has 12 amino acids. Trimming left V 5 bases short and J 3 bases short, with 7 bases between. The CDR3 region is CASSPGDYGYTF. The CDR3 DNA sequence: TGTGCCAGCAGTCCGGGAGACTATGGCTACACCTTC.

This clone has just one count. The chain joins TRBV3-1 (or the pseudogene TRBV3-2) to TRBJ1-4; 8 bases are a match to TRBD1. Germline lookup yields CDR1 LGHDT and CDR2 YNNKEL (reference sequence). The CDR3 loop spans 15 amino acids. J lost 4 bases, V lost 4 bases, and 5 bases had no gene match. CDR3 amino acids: CASSPNGQGNEKLFF. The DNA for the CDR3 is TGTGCCAGCAGCCCAAACGGACAGGGTAATGAAAAACTGTTTTTT.

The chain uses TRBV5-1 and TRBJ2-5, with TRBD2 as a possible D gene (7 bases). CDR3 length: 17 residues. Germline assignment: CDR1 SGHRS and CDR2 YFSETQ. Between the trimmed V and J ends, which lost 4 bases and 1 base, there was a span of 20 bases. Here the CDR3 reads CASSARGVRTVQETQYF. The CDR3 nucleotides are TGCGCCAGCAGCGCCCGGGGGGTCCGGACAGTCCAAGAGACCCAGTACTTC.

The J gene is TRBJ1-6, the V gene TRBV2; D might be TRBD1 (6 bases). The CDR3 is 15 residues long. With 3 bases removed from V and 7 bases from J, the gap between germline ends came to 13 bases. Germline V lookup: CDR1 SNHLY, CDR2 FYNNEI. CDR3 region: CASSEVQGQNSPLHF. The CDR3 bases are TGTGCCAGCAGTGAGGTGCAGGGGCAGAATTCACCCCTCCACTTT. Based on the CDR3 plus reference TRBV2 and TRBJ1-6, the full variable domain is EPEVTQTPSHQVTQMGQEVILRCVPISNHLYFYWYRQILGQKVEFLVSFYNNEISEKSEIFDDQFSVERPDGSNFTLKIRSTKLEDSAMYFCASSEVQGQNSPLHFGNGTRLTVT.

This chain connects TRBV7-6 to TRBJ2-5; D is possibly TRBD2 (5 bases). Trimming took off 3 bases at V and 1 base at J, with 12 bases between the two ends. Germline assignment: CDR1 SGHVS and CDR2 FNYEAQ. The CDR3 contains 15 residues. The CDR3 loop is CASSFGGLAQETQYF. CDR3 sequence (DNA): TGTGCCAGCAGCTTTGGCGGCCTAGCCCAAGAGACCCAGTACTTC.

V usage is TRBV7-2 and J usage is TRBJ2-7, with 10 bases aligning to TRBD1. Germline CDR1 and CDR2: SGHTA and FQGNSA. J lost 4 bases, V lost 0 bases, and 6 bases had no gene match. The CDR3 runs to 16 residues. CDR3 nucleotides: TGTGCCAGCAGCTTAGCGGGGGGGACAGGGGCGTACGAGCAGTACTTC. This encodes CASSLAGGTGAYEQYF.

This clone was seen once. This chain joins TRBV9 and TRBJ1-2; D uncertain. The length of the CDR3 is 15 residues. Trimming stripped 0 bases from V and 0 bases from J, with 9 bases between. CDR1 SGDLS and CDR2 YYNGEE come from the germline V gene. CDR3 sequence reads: CASSVAPETNYGYTF. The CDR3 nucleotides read TGTGCCAGCAGCGTAGCTCCGGAGACTAACTATGGCTACACCTTC.

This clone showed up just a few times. The CDR3 sequence: CASSIDRVEQYF. The CDR3 nucleotides are TGTGCCAGTAGTATCGACAGGGTGGAGCAGTACTTC. The genes are TRBV19 and TRBJ2-7, with 7 bases fitting TRBD1. CDR1 is LNHDA and CDR2 is SQIVND in the germline V gene (reference sequence). V shed 3 bases and J 7 bases; nucleotides not matched to a gene: 3. This CDR3 contains 12 residues.

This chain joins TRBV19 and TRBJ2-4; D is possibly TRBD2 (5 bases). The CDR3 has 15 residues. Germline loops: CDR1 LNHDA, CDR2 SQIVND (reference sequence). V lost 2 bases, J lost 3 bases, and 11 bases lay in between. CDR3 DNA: TGTGCCAGTAGTATATGGCGGGTGGACAAAAACATTCAGTACTTC. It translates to CASSIWRVDKNIQYF.

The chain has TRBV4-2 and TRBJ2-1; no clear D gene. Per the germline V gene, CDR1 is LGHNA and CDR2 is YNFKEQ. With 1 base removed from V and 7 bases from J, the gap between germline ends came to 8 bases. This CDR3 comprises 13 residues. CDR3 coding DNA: TGTGCCAGCAGCCAAGGAGACTGGAATGAGCAGTTCTTC. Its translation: CASSQGDWNEQFF.

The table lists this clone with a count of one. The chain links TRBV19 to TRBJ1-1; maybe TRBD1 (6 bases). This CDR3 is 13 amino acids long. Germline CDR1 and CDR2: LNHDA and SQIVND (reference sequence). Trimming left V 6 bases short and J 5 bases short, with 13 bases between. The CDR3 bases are TGTGCCAGTAGCCAAAACAGGGATACTGAAGCTTTCTTT. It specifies CASSQNRDTEAFF.

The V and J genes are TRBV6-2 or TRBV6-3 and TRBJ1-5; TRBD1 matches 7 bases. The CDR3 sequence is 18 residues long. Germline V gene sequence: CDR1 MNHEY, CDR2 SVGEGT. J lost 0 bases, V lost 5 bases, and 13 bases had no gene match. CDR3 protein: CASSHRGLSFYSNQPQHF. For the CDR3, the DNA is TGTGCCAGCAGTCACAGGGGTCTATCTTTCTATAGCAATCAGCCCCAGCATTTT.

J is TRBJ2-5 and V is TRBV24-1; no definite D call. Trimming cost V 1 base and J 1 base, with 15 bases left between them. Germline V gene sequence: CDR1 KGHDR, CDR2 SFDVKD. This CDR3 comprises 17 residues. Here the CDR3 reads CATSDFEPPGFQETQYF. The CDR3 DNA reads TGTGCCACCAGTGATTTTGAGCCTCCAGGCTTCCAAGAGACCCAGTACTTC.

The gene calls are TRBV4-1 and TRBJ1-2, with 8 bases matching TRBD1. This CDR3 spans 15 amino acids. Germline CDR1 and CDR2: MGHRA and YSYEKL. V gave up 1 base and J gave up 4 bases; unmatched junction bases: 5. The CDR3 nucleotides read TGCGCCAGCAGCCAAGGACCCGGACAGGGCTATGGCTACACCTTC. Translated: CASSQGPGQGYGYTF.

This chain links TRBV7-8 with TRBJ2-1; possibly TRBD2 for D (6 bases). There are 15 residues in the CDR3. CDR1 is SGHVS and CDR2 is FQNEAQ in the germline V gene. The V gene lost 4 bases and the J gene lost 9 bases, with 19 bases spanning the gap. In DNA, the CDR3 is TGTGCCAGCAGCTCCCTCACGACTAGACTGGTTGAGCAGTTCTTC. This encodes CASSSLTTRLVEQFF.

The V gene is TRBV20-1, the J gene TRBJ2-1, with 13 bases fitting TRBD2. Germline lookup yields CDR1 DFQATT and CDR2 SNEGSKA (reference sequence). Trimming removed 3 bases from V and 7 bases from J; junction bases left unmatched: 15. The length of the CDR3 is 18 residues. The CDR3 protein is CSASPLGLAGVSWNEQFF. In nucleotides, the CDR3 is TGCAGTGCTAGTCCCCTCGGACTAGCGGGGGTCTCCTGGAATGAGCAGTTCTTC.

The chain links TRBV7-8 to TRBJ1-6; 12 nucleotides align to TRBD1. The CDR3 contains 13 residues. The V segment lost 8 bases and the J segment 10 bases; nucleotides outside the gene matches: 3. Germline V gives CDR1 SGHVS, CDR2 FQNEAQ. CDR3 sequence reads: CASEGTGGSPLHF. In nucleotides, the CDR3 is TGTGCCAGCGAAGGGACAGGGGGCTCACCCCTCCACTTT.

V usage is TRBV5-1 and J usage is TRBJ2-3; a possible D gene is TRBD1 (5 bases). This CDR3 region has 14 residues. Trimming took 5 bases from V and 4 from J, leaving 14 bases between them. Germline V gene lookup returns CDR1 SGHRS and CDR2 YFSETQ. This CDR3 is CASRQGARADTQYF. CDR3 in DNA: TGCGCCAGCAGACAAGGGGCGAGAGCAGATACGCAGTATTTT.

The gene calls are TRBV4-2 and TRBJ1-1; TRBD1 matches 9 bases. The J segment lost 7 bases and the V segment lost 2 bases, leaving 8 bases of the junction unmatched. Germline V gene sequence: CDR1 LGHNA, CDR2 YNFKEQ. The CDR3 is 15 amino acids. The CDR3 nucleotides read TGTGCCAGCAGCCAATTGAGGGACAGGGTTAATGAAGCTTTCTTT. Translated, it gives CASSQLRDRVNEAFF.

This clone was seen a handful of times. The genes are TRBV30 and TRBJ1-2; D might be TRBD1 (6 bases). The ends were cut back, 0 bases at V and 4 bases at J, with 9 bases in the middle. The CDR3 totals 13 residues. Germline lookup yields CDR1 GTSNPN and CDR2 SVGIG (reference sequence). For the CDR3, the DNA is TGTGCCTGGAGTGTAAGCAGGGGCTATGGCTACACCTTC. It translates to CAWSVSRGYGYTF. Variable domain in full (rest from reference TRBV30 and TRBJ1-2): SQTIHQWPATLVQPVGSPLSLECTVEGTSNPNLYWYRQAAGRGLQLLFYSVGIGQISSEVPQNLSASRPQDRQFILSSKKLLLSDSGFYLCAWSVSRGYGYTFGSGTRLTVV.

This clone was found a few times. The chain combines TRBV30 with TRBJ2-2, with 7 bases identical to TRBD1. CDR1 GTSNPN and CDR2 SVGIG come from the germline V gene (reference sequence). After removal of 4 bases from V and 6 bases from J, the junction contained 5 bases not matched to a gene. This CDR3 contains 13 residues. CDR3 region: CAWMRRGPGELFF. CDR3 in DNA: TGTGCCTGGATGCGAAGGGGGCCCGGGGAGCTGTTTTTT.

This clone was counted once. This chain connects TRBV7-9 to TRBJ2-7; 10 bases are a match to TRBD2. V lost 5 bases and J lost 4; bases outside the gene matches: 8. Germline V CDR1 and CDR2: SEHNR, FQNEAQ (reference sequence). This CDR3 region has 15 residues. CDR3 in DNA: TGTGCCAGCAGCCGCCCTAGCGGGAGTTTTTACGAGCAGTACTTC. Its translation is CASSRPSGSFYEQYF.

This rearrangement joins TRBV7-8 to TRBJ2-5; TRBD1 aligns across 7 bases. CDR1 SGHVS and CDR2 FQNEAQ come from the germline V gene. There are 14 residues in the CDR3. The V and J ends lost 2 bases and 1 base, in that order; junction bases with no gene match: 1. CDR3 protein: CASSLTGAQETQYF. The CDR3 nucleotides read TGTGCCAGCAGCTTAACAGGGGCCCAAGAGACCCAGTACTTC.

CDR3: CASSKGAGKGGFDYGYTF. Written as DNA, the CDR3 is TGTGCCAGCAGCAAAGGTGCAGGGAAAGGTGGGTTTGACTATGGCTACACCTTC. The rearrangement links TRBV21-1 to TRBJ1-2; TRBD1, the D gene given by the table, was not confirmed from the DNA. TRBV21-1 is annotated as a pseudogene. The CDR3 covers 18 residues.

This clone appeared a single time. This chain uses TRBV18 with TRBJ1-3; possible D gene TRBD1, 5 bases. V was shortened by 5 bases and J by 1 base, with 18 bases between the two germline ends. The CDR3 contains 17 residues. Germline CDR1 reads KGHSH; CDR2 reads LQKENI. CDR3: CASSLYTQGMSGNTIYF. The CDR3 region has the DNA TGTGCCAGCTCATTATACACCCAGGGAATGTCTGGAAACACCATATATTTT.

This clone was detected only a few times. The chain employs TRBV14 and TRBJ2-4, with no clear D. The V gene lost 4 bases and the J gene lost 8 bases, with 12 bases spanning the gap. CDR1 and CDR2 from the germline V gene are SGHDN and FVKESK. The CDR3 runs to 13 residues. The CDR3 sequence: CASSLMVEDIQYF. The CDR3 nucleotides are TGTGCCAGCAGCCTGATGGTAGAGGACATTCAGTACTTC.

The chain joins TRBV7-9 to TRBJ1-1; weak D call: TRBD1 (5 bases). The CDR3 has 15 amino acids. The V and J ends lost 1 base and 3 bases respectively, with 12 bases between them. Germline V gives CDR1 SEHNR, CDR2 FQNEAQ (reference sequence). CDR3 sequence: CASSLELQVYTEAFF. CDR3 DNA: TGTGCCAGCAGCTTAGAGTTACAGGTGTACACTGAAGCTTTCTTT.

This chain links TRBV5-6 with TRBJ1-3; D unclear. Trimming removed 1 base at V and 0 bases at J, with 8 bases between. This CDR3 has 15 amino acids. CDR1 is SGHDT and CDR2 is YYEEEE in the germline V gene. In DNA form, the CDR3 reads TGTGCCAGCAGCTTGACGGGTCCCTCTGGAAACACCATATATTTT. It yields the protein CASSLTGPSGNTIYF. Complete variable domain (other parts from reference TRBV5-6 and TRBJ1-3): DAGVTQSPTHLIKTRGQQVTLRCSPKSGHDTVSWYQQALGQGPQFIFQYYEEEERQRGNFPDRFSGHQFPNYSSELNVNALLLGDSALYLCASSLTGPSGNTIYFGEGSWLTVV.

The CDR3 nucleotides read TGTGCCAGTAGCGGACAGGGGGCTTCCGGCGAGCAGTACTTC. Translation: CASSGQGASGEQYF. This chain joins TRBV19 and TRBJ2-7; TRBD1 matches 11 bases. This CDR3 comprises 14 residues. Unmatched junction bases numbered 7, after V lost 6 bases and J lost 6 bases. CDR1 LNHDA and CDR2 SQIVND come from the germline V gene (reference sequence).